Listed below are T cell receptor beta chains from one sample, sequenced in a study of CD4 T cells in relation to SARS-CoV-2 and coronaviruses. TCRdb's table, derived via immunoSEQ multiplex PCR, lists solely in-frame clones and lacks some. This sample has some 60,000 clones, with approximately 90% found just once. Sequenced: naive CD4+ T cells from PBMCs. The origin of the receptors is an adult with COVID-19. Both conserved end residues are part of each CDR3. D genes are given only for firm matches. Size is stated for part of the rows, as once, few or many counts, or as a class when the clone is expanded.

D gene,J gene,V gene,clone size,CDR3 protein,CDR3 DNA
NA,TRBJ2-3,TRBV11-2,NA,CASSLVRDSTDTQYF,TGTGCCAGCAGCTTAGTTCGAGATAGCACAGATACGCAGTATTTT
NA,TRBJ2-5,TRBV14,NA,CASSQEPAKGRETQYF,TGTGCCAGCAGCCAAGAACCGGCCAAAGGTCGAGAGACCCAGTACTTC
NA,TRBJ2-5,TRBV5-4,NA,CASSSRLQETQYF,TGTGCCAGCAGCTCCCGGTTACAAGAGACCCAGTACTTC
NA,TRBJ1-5,TRBV14,NA,CASSQESHSHQHF,TGTGCCAGCAGCCAAGAGAGTCACAGCCACCAGCATTTT
TRBD1,TRBJ1-2,TRBV9,few,CASSPTTGYHGYTF,TGTGCCAGCAGCCCAACGACAGGGTATCATGGCTACACCTTC
TRBD1,TRBJ1-5,TRBV28,once,CASGTGGNNQPQHF,TGTGCCAGCGGGACAGGGGGAAACAATCAGCCCCAGCATTTT
TRBD2,TRBJ2-7,TRBV29-1,NA,CSVSTSGSSYEQYF,TGCAGCGTCTCGACTAGCGGGAGTTCCTACGAGCAGTACTTC
NA,TRBJ2-5,TRBV30,once,CAWSVIPPRTKVIGTQYF,TGTGCCTGGAGTGTGATCCCCCCCCGGACTAAAGTTATCGGGACCCAGTACTTC
TRBD2,TRBJ2-7,TRBV6-2/TRBV6-3,NA,CASSYPTRGQLAGASYEQYF,TGTGCCAGCAGTTACCCGACTCGGGGCCAACTAGCGGGAGCCTCCTACGAGCAGTACTTC
NA,TRBJ2-3,TRBV18,NA,CASSDRFDTQYF,TGTGCCAGCTCTGACAGGTTCGATACGCAGTATTTT
NA,TRBJ2-7,TRBV30,NA,CAWSVGGLVPYEQYF,TGTGCCTGGAGTGTGGGCGGATTAGTACCCTACGAGCAGTACTTC
TRBD2,TRBJ2-2,TRBV30,NA,CAWRKAGVHTGELFF,TGTGCCTGGAGAAAAGCGGGAGTCCACACCGGGGAGCTGTTTTTT
NA,TRBJ1-5,TRBV19,NA,CASSMARGYGFSNQPQHF,TGTGCCAGTAGTATGGCCAGGGGATATGGTTTTAGCAATCAGCCCCAGCATTTT
TRBD2,TRBJ2-4,TRBV12-3/TRBV12-4,NA,CASSLGRSDIQYF,TGTGCCAGCAGCCTCGGGAGGTCGGACATTCAGTACTTC
NA,TRBJ1-1,TRBV18,NA,CASSPGGSSTEAFF,TGTGCCAGCTCACCGGGGGGCTCTAGCACTGAAGCTTTCTTT
NA,TRBJ2-7,TRBV9,once,CASSVRMGGDVYEQYF,TGTGCCAGCAGCGTCCGCATGGGTGGGGATGTCTACGAGCAGTACTTC
TRBD1,TRBJ2-2,TRBV28,NA,CASRQGYTGELFF,TGTGCCAGCCGACAGGGGTACACCGGGGAGCTGTTTTTT
TRBD2,TRBJ2-7,TRBV5-1,NA,CASSRTSGTYEQYF,TGCGCCAGCAGCCGGACTAGCGGAACCTACGAGCAGTACTTC
NA,TRBJ1-5,TRBV18,NA,CASSSQGKQSNQPQHF,TGTGCCAGCTCATCACAGGGTAAACAAAGCAATCAGCCCCAGCATTTT
NA,TRBJ1-1,TRBV19,NA,CASSQTGSSTEAFF,TGTGCCAGTAGTCAAACAGGGAGCTCCACTGAAGCTTTCTTT
NA,TRBJ1-6,TRBV3-1/TRBV3-2,NA,CASSPRGGKGSLDGSPLHF,TGTGCCAGCAGCCCCCGAGGGGGGAAAGGATCGCTGGATGGTTCACCCCTCCACTTT
NA,TRBJ1-5,TRBV24-1,NA,CATSDPTGNQPQHF,TGTGCCACCAGTGATCCCACGGGCAATCAGCCCCAGCATTTT
NA,TRBJ2-5,TRBV6-1,NA,CASSEFTGTQYF,TGTGCCAGCAGTGAGTTTACAGGGACCCAGTACTTC
NA,TRBJ2-5,TRBV20-1,NA,CSARVGETQYF,TGCAGTGCTAGGGTCGGGGAGACCCAGTACTTC
NA,TRBJ2-2,TRBV7-3,NA,CASSEDPDNTGELFF,TGTGCCAGCAGCGAGGACCCGGATAACACCGGGGAGCTGTTTTTT
TRBD1,TRBJ2-7,TRBV18,NA,CASSPSFGQGDEQYF,TGTGCCAGCTCACCTTCCTTCGGACAGGGGGACGAGCAGTACTTC
NA,TRBJ2-1,TRBV18,few,CASSLKLVNEQFF,TGTGCCAGCTCACTTAAACTAGTGAATGAGCAGTTCTTC
NA,TRBJ1-6,TRBV30,NA,CAWKARAYNSPLHF,TGTGCCTGGAAAGCTCGCGCCTATAATTCACCCCTCCACTTT
NA,TRBJ1-2,TRBV21-1,NA,CARCGGEPTHRGYTF,TGTGCCAGATGTGGGGGGGAGCCTACCCATCGTGGCTACACCTTC
NA,TRBJ2-7,TRBV6-2/TRBV6-3,NA,CASSSAGARYEQYF,TGTGCCAGCAGTTCGGCCGGGGCTCGGTACGAGCAGTACTTC
TRBD1,TRBJ2-7,TRBV3-1/TRBV3-2,NA,CASRPSGTGSYEQYF,TGTGCCAGCAGGCCCTCCGGGACAGGGTCCTACGAGCAGTACTTC
NA,TRBJ2-1,TRBV5-4,NA,CASSNPHNREISMQQFF,TGTGCCAGCAGCAACCCCCACAACAGGGAAATATCAATGCAGCAGTTCTTC
NA,TRBJ1-2,TRBV4-1,NA,CASSQESDFYGYTF,TGCGCCAGCAGCCAAGAGTCCGATTTCTATGGCTACACCTTC
NA,TRBJ1-3,TRBV18,NA,CASSPGDSGNTIYF,TGTGCCAGCTCACCGGGAGACTCTGGAAACACCATATATTTT